This paragraph reports one T cell receptor (beta chain). What it binds is unknown. The CDR3 has 15 amino acids. V lost 5 bases to trimming and J lost 5 bases, with 15 bases between them. Germline V lookup: CDR1 SGHTA, CDR2 FQGNSA. This sample stems from a study of CD8 T cells in ankylosing spondylitis. Quantitative 5'-RACE with molecular barcodes generated TCR beta libraries. TCRdb called the 5' RACE reads again in MiXCR, with one record for every CDR3 protein. This table has about 420,000 distinct CDR3 sequences, more than 20% appearing once. Findings of the study overall: A motif of 7 to 9 highly homologous TCR beta variants was seen as apparently characteristic of ankylosing spondylitis blood. As for the disease-linked clones, they showed a CD8+ phenotype and occurred at relatively low frequencies in peripheral blood. Both synovial fluid and blood in reactive arthritis had previously been reported to carry some motif variants.

The sample taken for sequencing was blood, either unsorted or a sorted T cell fraction (not recorded which). J is TRBJ1-4 and V is TRBV7-2; the D gene is possibly TRBD1 (6 bases). This sequence originates from a male donor with ankylosing spondylitis. CDR3 amino acids: CASSPQGGQNEKLFF. CDR3 bases: TGTGCCAGCAGCCCTCAAGGAGGACAGAATGAAAAACTGTTTTTT.